The T cell receptor beta chain described here comes from a study of T cell changes during pregnancy in multiple sclerosis. Only in-frame clones appear in the TCRdb table, and some are missing; sequencing was by immunoSEQ multiplex PCR. The table has 65,000 to 80,000 clones, 90% to 95% seen once. This receptor was obtained from a female donor with multiple sclerosis, enrolled in a pregnancy study. Sequencing used peripheral blood, obtained in the second trimester of pregnancy.

In DNA form, the CDR3 reads TGTGCCAGTAGTATAGAAAGGGCGGCAGGGGGGCTGAACACTGAAGCTTTCTTT. Protein sequence: CASSIERAAGGLNTEAFF. This chain links TRBV19 with TRBJ1-1; 7 bases are a match to TRBD1. The CDR3 length is 18 residues. Germline values: CDR1 LNHDA, CDR2 SQIVND (reference sequence). V shed 0 bases and J 0 bases; nucleotides not matched to a gene: 10.